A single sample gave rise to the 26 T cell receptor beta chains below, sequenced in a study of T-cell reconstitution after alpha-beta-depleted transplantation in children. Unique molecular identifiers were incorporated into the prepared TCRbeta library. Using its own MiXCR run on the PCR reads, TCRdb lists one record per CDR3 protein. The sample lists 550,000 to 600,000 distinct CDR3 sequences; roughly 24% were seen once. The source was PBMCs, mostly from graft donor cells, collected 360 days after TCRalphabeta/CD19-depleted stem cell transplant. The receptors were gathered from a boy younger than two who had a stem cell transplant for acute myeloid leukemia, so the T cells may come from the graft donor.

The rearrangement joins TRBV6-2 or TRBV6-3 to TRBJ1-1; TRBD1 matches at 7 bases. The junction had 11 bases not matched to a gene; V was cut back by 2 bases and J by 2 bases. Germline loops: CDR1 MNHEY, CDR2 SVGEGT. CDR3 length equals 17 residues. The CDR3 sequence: CASSYREGARGNTEAFF. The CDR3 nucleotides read TGTGCCAGCAGTTACAGGGAGGGGGCGAGGGGAAACACTGAAGCTTTCTTT.

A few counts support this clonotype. CDR3 protein: CSARPLGEAGGPGGSAKNIQYF. The CDR3 bases are TGCAGTGCTAGACCCCTCGGAGAAGCGGGGGGGCCCGGTGGGAGTGCCAAAAACATTCAGTACTTC. J is TRBJ2-4 and V is TRBV20-1; 10 positions agree with TRBD2. V dropped 2 bases and J dropped 1; count of bases not matched to a gene: 23. The CDR3 totals 22 residues. Per germline, CDR1 DFQATT and CDR2 SNEGSKA (reference sequence).

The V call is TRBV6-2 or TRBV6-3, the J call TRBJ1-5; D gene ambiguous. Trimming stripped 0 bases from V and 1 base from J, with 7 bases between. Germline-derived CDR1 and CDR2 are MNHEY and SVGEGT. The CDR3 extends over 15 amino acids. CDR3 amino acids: CASSYSIVSNQPQHF. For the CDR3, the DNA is TGTGCCAGCAGTTACTCGATTGTCAGCAATCAGCCCCAGCATTTT.

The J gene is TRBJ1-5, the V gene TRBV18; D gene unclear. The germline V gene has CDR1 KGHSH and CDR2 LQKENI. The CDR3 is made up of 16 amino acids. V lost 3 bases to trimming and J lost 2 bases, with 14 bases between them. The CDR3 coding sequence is TGTGCCAGCTCACCGGAAGGAGTAGGCGGCAATCAGCCCCAGCATTTT. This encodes CASSPEGVGGNQPQHF. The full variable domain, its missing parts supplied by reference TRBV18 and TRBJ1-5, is NAGVMQNPRHLVRRRGQEARLRCSPMKGHSHVYWYRQLPEEGLKFMVYLQKENIIDESGMPKERFSAEFPKEGPSILRIQQVVRGDSAAYFCASSPEGVGGNQPQHFGDGTRLSIL.

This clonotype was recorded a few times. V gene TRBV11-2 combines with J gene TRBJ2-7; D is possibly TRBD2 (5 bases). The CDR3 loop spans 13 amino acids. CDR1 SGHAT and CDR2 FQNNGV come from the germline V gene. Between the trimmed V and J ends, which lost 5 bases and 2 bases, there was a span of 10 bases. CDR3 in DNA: TGTGCCAGCAGCCGGACTCCTGCCTACGAGCAGTACGTC. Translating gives CASSRTPAYEQYV.

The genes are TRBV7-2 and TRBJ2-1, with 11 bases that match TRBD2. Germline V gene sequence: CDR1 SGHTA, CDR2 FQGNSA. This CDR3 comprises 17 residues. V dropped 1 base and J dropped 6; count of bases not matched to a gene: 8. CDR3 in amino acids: CASSLGGSGGVPNEQFF. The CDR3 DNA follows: TGTGCCAGCAGCTTAGGAGGTAGCGGGGGGGTTCCCAATGAGCAGTTCTTC.

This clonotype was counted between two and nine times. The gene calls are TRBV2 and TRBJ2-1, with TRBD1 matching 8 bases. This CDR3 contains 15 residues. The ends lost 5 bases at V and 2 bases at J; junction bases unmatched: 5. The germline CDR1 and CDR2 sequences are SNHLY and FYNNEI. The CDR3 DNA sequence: TGTGCCAGCAGTACACAGGGGGTTGCCTACAATGAGCAGTTCTTC. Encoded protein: CASSTQGVAYNEQFF.

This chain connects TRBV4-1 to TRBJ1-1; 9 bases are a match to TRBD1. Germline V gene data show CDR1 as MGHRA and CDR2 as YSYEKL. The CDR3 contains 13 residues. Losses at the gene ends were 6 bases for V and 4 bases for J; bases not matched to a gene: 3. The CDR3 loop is CASRLGQGTEAFF. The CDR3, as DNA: TGCGCCAGCAGGCTGGGACAGGGCACTGAAGCTTTCTTT.

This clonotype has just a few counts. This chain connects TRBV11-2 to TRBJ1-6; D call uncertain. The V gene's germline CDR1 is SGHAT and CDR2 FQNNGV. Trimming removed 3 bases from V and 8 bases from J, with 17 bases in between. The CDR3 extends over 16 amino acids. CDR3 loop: CASSLVDGFGDSPLHF. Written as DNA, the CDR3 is TGTGCCAGCAGCTTGGTCGATGGGTTCGGTGATTCACCCCTCCACTTT.

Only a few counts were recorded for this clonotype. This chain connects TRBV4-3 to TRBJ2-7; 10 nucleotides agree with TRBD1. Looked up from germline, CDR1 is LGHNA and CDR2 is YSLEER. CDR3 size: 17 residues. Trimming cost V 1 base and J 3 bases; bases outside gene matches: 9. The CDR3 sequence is CASSQGVPGQGFYEQYF. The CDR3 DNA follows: TGCGCCAGCAGCCAAGGGGTTCCGGGACAGGGGTTCTACGAGCAGTACTTC.

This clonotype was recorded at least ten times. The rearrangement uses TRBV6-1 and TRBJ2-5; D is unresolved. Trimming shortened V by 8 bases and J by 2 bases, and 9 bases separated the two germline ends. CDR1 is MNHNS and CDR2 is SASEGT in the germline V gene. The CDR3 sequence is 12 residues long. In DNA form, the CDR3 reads TGTGCCAGCGGTTTACGGCAAGAGACCCAGTACTTC. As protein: CASGLRQETQYF.

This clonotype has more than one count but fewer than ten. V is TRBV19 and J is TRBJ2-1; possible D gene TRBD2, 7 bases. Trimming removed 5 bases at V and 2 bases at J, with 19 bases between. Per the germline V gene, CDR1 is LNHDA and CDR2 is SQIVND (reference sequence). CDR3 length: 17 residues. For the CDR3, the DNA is TGTGCCAGTAGTTCCTACCAACGGGGGGCCCCCTACAATGAGCAGTTCTTC. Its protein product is CASSSYQRGAPYNEQFF.

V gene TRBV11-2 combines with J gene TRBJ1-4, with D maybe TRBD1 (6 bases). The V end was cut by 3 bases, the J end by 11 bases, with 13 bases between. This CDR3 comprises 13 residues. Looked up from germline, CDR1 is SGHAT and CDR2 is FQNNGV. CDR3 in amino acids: CASSFQGGVKLFF. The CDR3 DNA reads TGTGCCAGCAGCTTCCAAGGGGGGGTGAAACTGTTTTTT.

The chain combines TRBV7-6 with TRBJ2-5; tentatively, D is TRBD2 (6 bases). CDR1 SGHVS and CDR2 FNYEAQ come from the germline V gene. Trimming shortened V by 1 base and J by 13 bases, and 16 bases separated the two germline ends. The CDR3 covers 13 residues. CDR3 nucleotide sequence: TGTGCCAGCAGCTTAGAGGACCGGGGGAGTAGGTACTTC. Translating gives CASSLEDRGSRYF.

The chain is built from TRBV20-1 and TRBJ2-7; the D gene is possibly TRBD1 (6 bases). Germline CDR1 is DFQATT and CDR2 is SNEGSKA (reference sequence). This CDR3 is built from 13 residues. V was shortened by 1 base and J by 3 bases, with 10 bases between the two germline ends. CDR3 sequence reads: CSARAGVLYEQYF. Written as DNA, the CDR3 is TGCAGTGCTAGAGCAGGGGTTCTCTACGAGCAGTACTTC.

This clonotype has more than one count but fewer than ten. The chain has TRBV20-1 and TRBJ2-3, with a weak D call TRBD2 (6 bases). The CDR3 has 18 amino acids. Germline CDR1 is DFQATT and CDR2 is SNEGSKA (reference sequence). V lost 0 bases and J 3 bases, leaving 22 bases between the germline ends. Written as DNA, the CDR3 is TGCAGTGCTAGAGATCGGGCCCCAAGGGAGGTTGATACAGATACGCAGTATTTT. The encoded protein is CSARDRAPREVDTDTQYF.

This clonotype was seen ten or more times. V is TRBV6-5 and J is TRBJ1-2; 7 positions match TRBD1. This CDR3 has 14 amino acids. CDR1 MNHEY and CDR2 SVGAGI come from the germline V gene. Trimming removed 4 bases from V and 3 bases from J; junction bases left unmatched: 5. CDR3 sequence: CASSSTGSHYGYTF. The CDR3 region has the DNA TGTGCCAGCAGTTCGACAGGGTCACACTATGGCTACACCTTC.

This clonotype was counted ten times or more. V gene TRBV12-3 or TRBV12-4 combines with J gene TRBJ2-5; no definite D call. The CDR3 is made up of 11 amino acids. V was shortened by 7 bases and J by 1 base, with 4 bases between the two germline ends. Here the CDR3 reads CASTSQETQYF. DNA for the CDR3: TGTGCCAGCACTTCCCAAGAGACCCAGTACTTC.

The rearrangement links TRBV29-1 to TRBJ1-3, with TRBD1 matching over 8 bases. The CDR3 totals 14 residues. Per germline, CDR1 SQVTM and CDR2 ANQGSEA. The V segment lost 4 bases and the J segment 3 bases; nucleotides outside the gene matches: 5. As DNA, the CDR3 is TGCAGCGTTGCAGACAGGGGAATTGGAAACACCATATATTTT. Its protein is CSVADRGIGNTIYF.

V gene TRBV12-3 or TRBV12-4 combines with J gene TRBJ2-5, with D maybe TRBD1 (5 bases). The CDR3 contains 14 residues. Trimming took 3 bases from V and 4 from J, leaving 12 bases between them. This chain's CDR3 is CASSFTGEGETQYF. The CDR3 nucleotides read TGTGCCAGCAGTTTTACAGGTGAAGGAGAGACCCAGTACTTC.

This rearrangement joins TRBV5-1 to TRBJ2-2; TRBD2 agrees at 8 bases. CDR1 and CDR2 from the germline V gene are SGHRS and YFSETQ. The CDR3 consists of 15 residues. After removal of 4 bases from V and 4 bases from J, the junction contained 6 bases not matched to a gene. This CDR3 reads CASSNRGGSTGELFF. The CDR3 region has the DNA TGCGCCAGCAGCAACCGGGGGGGTAGCACCGGGGAGCTGTTTTTT. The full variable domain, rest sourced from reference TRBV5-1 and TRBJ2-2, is KAGVTQTPRYLIKTRGQQVTLSCSPISGHRSVSWYQQTPGQGLQFLFEYFSETQRNKGNFPGRFSGRQFSNSRSEMNVSTLELGDSALYLCASSNRGGSTGELFFGEGSRLTVL.

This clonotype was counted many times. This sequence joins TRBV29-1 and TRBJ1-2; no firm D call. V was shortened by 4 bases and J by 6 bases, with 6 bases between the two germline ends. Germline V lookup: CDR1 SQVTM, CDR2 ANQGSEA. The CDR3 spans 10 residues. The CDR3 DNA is TGCAGCGTTGGGCCGGATGGCTACACCTTC. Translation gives CSVGPDGYTF.

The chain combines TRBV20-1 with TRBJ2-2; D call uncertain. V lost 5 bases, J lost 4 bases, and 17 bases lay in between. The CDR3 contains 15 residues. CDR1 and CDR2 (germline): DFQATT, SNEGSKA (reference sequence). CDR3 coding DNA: TGCAGTGCTCGACAAATCCCCTCTGCCACCGGGGAGCTGTTTTTT. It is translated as CSARQIPSATGELFF.

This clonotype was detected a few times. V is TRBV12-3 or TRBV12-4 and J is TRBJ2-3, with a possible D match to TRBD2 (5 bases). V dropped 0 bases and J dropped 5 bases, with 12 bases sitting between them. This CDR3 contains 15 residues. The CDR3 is CASSLAQPRGDTQYF. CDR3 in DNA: TGTGCCAGCAGTTTAGCTCAGCCCCGGGGAGATACGCAGTATTTT.

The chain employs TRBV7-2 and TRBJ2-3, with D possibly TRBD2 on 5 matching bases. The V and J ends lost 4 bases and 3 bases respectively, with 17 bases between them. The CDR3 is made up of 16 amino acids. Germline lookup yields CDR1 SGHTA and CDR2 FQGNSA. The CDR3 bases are TGTGCCAGCAGCTCGCAGTCGGACTCTGGGACAGATACGCAGTATTTT. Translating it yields CASSSQSDSGTDTQYF.

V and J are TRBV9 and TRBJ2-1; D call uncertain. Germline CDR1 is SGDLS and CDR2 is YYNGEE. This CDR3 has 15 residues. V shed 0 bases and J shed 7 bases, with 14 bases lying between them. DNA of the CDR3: TGTGCCAGCAGCGTAGAGGGCACCTTGAGGAATGAGCAGTTCTTC. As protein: CASSVEGTLRNEQFF.